This T cell receptor (beta chain) is drawn from a study of glioma-infiltrating T cells after dendritic cell vaccination. Study-wide results and limits: Complete blood and tumor specimen sets were limited to few patients.

The count of this clone is one. The antigen is undetermined. The V gene's germline CDR1 is LNHDA and CDR2 SQIVND (reference sequence). J was trimmed by 6 bases and V by 7 bases; bases with no gene match: 7. The CDR3 has 13 amino acids. Measured with immunoSEQ multiplex PCR; TCRdb has only the in-frame clones, and not every one. The data show about 110,000 clones, with around 91% seen just once and 2.7% held by the top ten. Time point reported: after dendritic cell vaccination, including at tumor progression/relapse. No glioblastoma patient carried an isocitrate dehydrogenase mutation. This clonotype was sampled from a human donor with glioblastoma. The sample consisted of blood, taken after dendritic cell vaccination. V usage is TRBV19 and J usage is TRBJ2-7, with TRBD1 matching 9 bases. The CDR3 protein is CASTPGQGVEQYF. The CDR3, as DNA: TGTGCCAGTACCCCGGGACAGGGAGTCGAGCAGTACTTC.